One sample yielded the 15 T cell receptor beta chains listed below, sequenced in a study of T cell repertoires in aging, cancer and after chemotherapy. TRB rearrangements spanning V, D and J were amplified using mixed TRB-A/B primers. TCRdb itself ran the multiplex PCR reads through MiXCR, one entry per CDR3 protein. The repertoire holds 19,000 or so distinct CDR3 sequences, with approximately 40% as singletons. The template was genomic DNA from peripheral blood, not RNA. The material sequenced was blood. Receptors were obtained from a human donor with a solid tumor.

This chain joins TRBV7-6 and TRBJ1-4, with D unclear. The CDR3 is 16 amino acids. Deletions cut 5 bases from V and 0 bases from J, with 13 bases between. CDR1 is SGHVS, CDR2 FNYEAQ, per germline. CDR3 in DNA: TGTGCCAGCAGCCAACTCGCGGCCGCAACTAATGAAAAACTGTTTTTT. Its translation is CASSQLAAATNEKLFF.

This rearrangement joins TRBV10-3 to TRBJ2-2, with TRBD2 matching over 9 bases. The V segment lost 7 bases and the J segment 0 bases; nucleotides outside the gene matches: 6. The CDR3 runs to 16 residues. Germline CDR1 ENHRY, CDR2 SYGVKD. The DNA for the CDR3 is TGTGCCATCAACCCGGGACTAGCAGCGAACACCGGGGAGCTGTTTTTT. This gives the protein CAINPGLAANTGELFF.

In this sample, this clonotype turned up a few times. The V and J genes are TRBV18 and TRBJ1-1; 7 bases map to TRBD1. The germline CDR1 and CDR2 sequences are KGHSH and LQKENI. This CDR3 comprises 13 residues. Unmatched junction bases numbered 4, after V lost 1 base and J lost 8 bases. CDR3 coding DNA: TGTGCCAGCTCACCACAGGCGGGACAGGAAGCTTTCTTT. Translating gives CASSPQAGQEAFF.

This chain connects TRBV19 to TRBJ1-6; D call uncertain. Germline CDR1 reads LNHDA; CDR2 reads SQIVND (reference sequence). This CDR3 contains 13 residues. Trimming stripped 3 bases from V and 7 bases from J, with 7 bases between. The CDR3 DNA reads as TGTGCCAGTAGTATGACGGAGAATTCACCCCTCCACTTT. This sequence encodes CASSMTENSPLHF.

This clonotype came up a few times. The chain uses TRBV28 and TRBJ1-2; D is unresolved. CDR3 length: 13 amino acids. V lost 6 bases and J lost 0, with 8 bases in between. Per germline, CDR1 MDHEN and CDR2 SYDVKM. The CDR3 bases are TGTGCCAGCAGGCTAGATCCTAACTATGGCTACACCTTC. Its protein product is CASRLDPNYGYTF.

There are a few counts of this clonotype. The CDR3 protein is CASSQRGSGYTF. In DNA form, the CDR3 reads TGTGCCAGCAGTCAACGGGGTAGTGGCTACACCTTC. This chain joins TRBV6-1 and TRBJ1-2; D not resolved. The CDR3 contains 12 residues. Trimming left V 5 bases short and J 7 bases short, with 11 bases between. Germline V gene sequence: CDR1 MNHNS, CDR2 SASEGT.

A word on this clonotype: It may be a read error: a sequence one base away is much more abundant. The chain combines TRBV19 with TRBJ2-2, with 9 bases lining up with TRBD1. Per germline, CDR1 LNHDA and CDR2 SQIVND (reference sequence). This CDR3 comprises 17 residues. The V and J ends lost 3 bases and 5 bases, in that order; junction bases with no gene match: 10. CDR3 in amino acids: CASSMGPDRGGTGELFF. In DNA, the CDR3 is TGTGCCAGTAGTATGGGGCCGGACAGGGGAGGGACCGGGGAGCTGTTTTTT. Combining the CDR3 with reference TRBV19 and TRBJ2-2 gives the whole variable domain DGGITQSPKYLFRKEGQNVTLSCEQNLNHDAMYWYRQDPGQGLRLIYYSQIVNDFQKGDIAEGYSVSREKKESFPLTVTSAQKNPTAFYLCASSMGPDRGGTGELFFGEGSRLTVL.

This clonotype was seen only once. The chain has TRBV7-6 and TRBJ2-5; 12 nucleotides line up with TRBD2. The CDR3 contains 17 residues. J was trimmed by 5 bases and V by 1 base; bases with no gene match: 8. Looked up from germline, CDR1 is SGHVS and CDR2 is FNYEAQ. The CDR3 protein is CASSLGTSGALLETQYF. The CDR3 DNA reads TGTGCCAGCAGCTTAGGGACTAGCGGGGCCCTATTGGAGACCCAGTACTTC.

This clonotype has just a few counts. The chain carries TRBV18 and TRBJ2-1, with 10 bases lining up with TRBD2. The germline V gene has CDR1 KGHSH and CDR2 LQKENI. The CDR3 has 17 amino acids. V lost 0 bases to trimming and J lost 0 bases; unmatched junction nucleotides: 2. The CDR3 DNA reads as TGTGCCAGCTCACCACCCAGCGGGGGGGCCTCCTACAATGAGCAGTTCTTC. Its translation is CASSPPSGGASYNEQFF.

CDR3 sequence: CAWSGQGWGEQYF. Here the CDR3 DNA reads TGTGCCTGGAGCGGACAGGGGTGGGGCGAGCAGTACTTC. The chain couples TRBV30 to TRBJ2-7; the match to TRBD1 covers 9 bases. J was trimmed by 6 bases and V by 3 bases; bases with no gene match: 6. Per germline, CDR1 GTSNPN and CDR2 SVGIG (reference sequence). The CDR3 contains 13 residues.

As for this clonotype: One junction end disagrees with the germline gene, perhaps due to a read error. This chain links TRBV12-3 or TRBV12-4 with TRBJ2-7, with 11 bases identical to TRBD2. There are 14 residues in the CDR3. The CDR3 region is CASSLAGGPYEQYF. The CDR3 nucleotides read TGTGCCAGCAGTCTAGCGGGGGGACCCTACGAGCAGTACTTC.

This clonotype appeared a few times. The V call is TRBV5-4, the J call TRBJ1-1; D is uncertain. V shed 4 bases and J shed 1 base, with 8 bases lying between them. This CDR3 spans 13 amino acids. The germline CDR1 and CDR2 sequences are SGHNT and YYREEE (reference sequence). The CDR3 sequence: CASSIDANTEAFF. CDR3 bases: TGTGCCAGCAGCATAGACGCGAACACTGAAGCTTTCTTT.

This chain connects TRBV30 to TRBJ2-4, with a tentative D call TRBD1 (5 bases). This CDR3 region has 13 residues. Trimming removed 2 bases at V and 8 bases at J, with 13 bases between. The germline CDR1 and CDR2 sequences are GTSNPN and SVGIG (reference sequence). The CDR3 coding sequence is TGTGCCTGGAGTAAGGGGTTTGAGGACATTCAGTACTTC. This encodes CAWSKGFEDIQYF.

This clonotype was found a few times. The V and J genes are TRBV19 and TRBJ2-3; D possibly corresponds to TRBD1 (7 bases). The CDR3 has 18 residues. V was pared by 3 bases and J by 2 bases, with 21 bases between. Germline assignment: CDR1 LNHDA and CDR2 SQIVND (reference sequence). In nucleotides, the CDR3 is TGTGCCAGTAGTATGCGATTTAGGCGGGACAGTTACACAGATACGCAGTATTTT. Protein product: CASSMRFRRDSYTDTQYF.

The chain recombines TRBV5-4 with TRBJ2-3; 7 bases agree with TRBD2. Germline V gene data show CDR1 as SGHNT and CDR2 as YYREEE (reference sequence). The ends lost 2 bases at V and 6 bases at J; junction bases unmatched: 15. The CDR3 is 17 amino acids. CDR3 DNA: TGTGCCAGCAGCTTTGGGGGGGGGGGACCACTATACGATACGCAGTATTTT. Translated, it gives CASSFGGGGPLYDTQYF.